The 6 T cell receptor beta chains given below trace back to one sample, sequenced in a study of blood T cell repertoires in COVID-19. Profiled with immunoSEQ multiplex PCR; TCRdb holds only in-frame clones, not every one. There are 270,000 or so clones in the sample; roughly 86% occur only once, and 11% lies in the top ten. The sample was peripheral blood. The receptors shown here come from a woman aged 25-40 years with COVID-19, enrolled during active disease.

This sequence joins TRBV5-1 and TRBJ1-2; 8 nucleotides align to TRBD1. Germline V gene data show CDR1 as SGHRS and CDR2 as YFSETQ. This CDR3 is built from 13 residues. The junction had 6 bases not matched to a gene; V was cut back by 3 bases and J by 8 bases. As DNA, the CDR3 is TGCGCCAGCAGCTCGGGACAGGCCTACGGCTACACCTTC. It specifies CASSSGQAYGYTF.

The chain is built from TRBV5-6 and TRBJ2-5; TRBD2 is a possible D gene (5 bases). The CDR3 runs to 15 residues. The V and J ends lost 4 bases and 5 bases respectively, with 18 bases between them. Germline CDR1 is SGHDT and CDR2 is YYEEEE. CDR3 DNA: TGTGCCAGCAGCCCAACCCCTACCCCGGGGGAGACCCAGTACTTC. Amino acid sequence: CASSPTPTPGETQYF.

The V gene is TRBV27, the J gene TRBJ2-1, with 9 bases identical to TRBD1. The trim removed 8 bases at V and 5 bases at J, leaving 13 bases unmatched. The CDR3 has 16 residues. Germline V gene lookup returns CDR1 MNHEY and CDR2 SMNVEV (reference sequence). The DNA of the CDR3 is TGTGCCAGCGCTAGTCTCGGGACAGGGAAAGACAATGAGCAGTTCTTC. Residues: CASASLGTGKDNEQFF.

V is TRBV6-5 and J is TRBJ1-4, with unresolved D. Trimming left V 7 bases short and J 4 bases short, with 16 bases between. The CDR3 loop spans 15 amino acids. Germline V lookup: CDR1 MNHEY, CDR2 SVGAGI. Here the CDR3 DNA reads TGTGCCAGCAAAGACACACAGAGACATAATGAAAAACTGTTTTTT. It specifies CASKDTQRHNEKLFF.

The gene calls are TRBV6-5 and TRBJ1-2, with 10 nucleotides matching TRBD1. The germline V gene encodes CDR1 MNHEY and CDR2 SVGAGI. The junction had 9 bases not matched to a gene; V was cut back by 7 bases and J by 10 bases. The CDR3 covers 13 residues. DNA for the CDR3: TGTGCCAGCACCCCGGGACAGGGGAAACCCTACACCTTC. It translates to CASTPGQGKPYTF.

This chain joins TRBV7-9 and TRBJ1-2; 7 positions match TRBD1. The germline V gene has CDR1 SEHNR and CDR2 FQNEAQ (reference sequence). The CDR3 consists of 13 residues. The trim removed 6 bases at V and 7 bases at J, leaving 8 bases unmatched. CDR3 loop: CASRTGQLPGYTF. CDR3 DNA: TGTGCCAGCAGGACGGGACAGCTCCCTGGCTACACCTTC.